The 15 T cell receptor beta chains listed next were all sequenced from one sample in a study of T-cell memory formation after mild COVID-19. Using its own MiXCR run on the 5' RACE reads, TCRdb lists one record per CDR3 protein. The sample yields more than 350,000 distinct CDR3 sequences, about a sixth seen once. The sequenced sample was PBMCs or a T cell subset sorted from them (not recorded which). Receptors originate from a man between 18 and 35 years old who had mild COVID-19 (a few samples of this study predate the infection). Cell type and time point are not known.

V and J are TRBV5-4 and TRBJ1-2; a possible D gene is TRBD1 (6 bases). The CDR3 is 14 residues long. The germline V gene has CDR1 SGHNT and CDR2 YYREEE (reference sequence). The V and J ends lost 3 bases and 3 bases respectively, with 12 bases between them. The CDR3 loop reads CASSSGQSHYGYTF. The CDR3 DNA reads as TGTGCCAGCAGCTCCGGACAGTCTCACTATGGCTACACCTTC.

V is TRBV1 and J is TRBJ2-3; TRBD2, the D gene given by the table, was not confirmed from the DNA. TRBV1 is an annotated pseudogene. The CDR3 is 15 amino acids. CDR3 coding DNA: TGCACCAGCAGCCCCGGGTCTTTCTGCACAGATACGCAGTATTTT. Translated: CTSSPGSFCTDTQYF.

The genes are TRBV7-6 and TRBJ2-2; 10 positions match TRBD2. V was clipped by 5 bases and J by 8 bases; unmatched bases: 8. The CDR3 covers 15 residues. CDR1 SGHVS and CDR2 FNYEAQ come from the germline V gene. The CDR3 is CASSPAAGGPGELFF. CDR3 sequence (DNA): TGTGCCAGCAGCCCGGCAGCGGGGGGGCCGGGGGAGCTGTTTTTT.

The chain recombines TRBV7-6 with TRBJ2-1; 7 bases are shared with TRBD1. Per germline, CDR1 SGHVS and CDR2 FNYEAQ. V shed 5 bases, J shed 0 bases, and the junction held 4 bases outside the gene matches. The CDR3 is made up of 15 amino acids. CDR3 bases: TGTGCCAGCAGCCGCCGGGACAGCTCCTACAATGAGCAGTTCTTC. The encoded protein is CASSRRDSSYNEQFF. The whole variable domain, filled in from reference TRBV7-6 and TRBJ2-1, reads GAGVSQSPRYKVTKRGQDVALRCDPISGHVSLYWYRQALGQGPEFLTYFNYEAQQDKSGLPNDRFSAERPEGSISTLTIQRTEQRDSAMYRCASSRRDSSYNEQFFGPGTRLTVL.

The sample holds a few counts of this clonotype. This rearrangement joins TRBV6-2 or TRBV6-3 to TRBJ2-7, with D tentatively TRBD1 (5 bases). There are 13 residues in the CDR3. The V end was cut by 8 bases, the J end by 2 bases, with 13 bases between. Germline loops: CDR1 MNHEY, CDR2 SVGEGT. CDR3 coding DNA: TGTGCCAGCTCGAGGACATGGACCTACGAGCAGTACTTC. It is translated as CASSRTWTYEQYF.

The rearrangement links TRBV11-1 to TRBJ1-1; D remains unclear. Germline-derived CDR1 and CDR2 are SGHAT and FQDESV (reference sequence). Trimming removed 5 bases at V and 7 bases at J, with 11 bases between. CDR3 length: 12 amino acids. The CDR3 protein is CASSQGRFEAFF. CDR3 in DNA: TGTGCCAGCAGCCAAGGACGGTTTGAAGCTTTCTTT. Full variable domain (missing parts from reference TRBV11-1 and TRBJ1-1): EAEVAQSPRYKITEKSQAVAFWCDPISGHATLYWYRQILGQGPELLVQFQDESVVDDSQLPKDRFSAERLKGVDSTLKIQPAELGDSAMYLCASSQGRFEAFFGQGTRLTVV.

This clonotype was counted at least ten times. V is TRBV12-3 or TRBV12-4 and J is TRBJ2-7; perhaps TRBD2 as D (7 bases). With 5 bases removed from V and 6 bases from J, the gap between germline ends came to 17 bases. The CDR3 covers 14 residues. In DNA, the CDR3 is TGTGCCAGCAGTCCGGACGGGGGGCGCCTCGAGCAGTACGTC. It translates to CASSPDGGRLEQYV.

This clonotype showed up just a few times. The rearrangement uses TRBV5-4 and TRBJ1-4, with D tentatively TRBD1 (5 bases). Germline V lookup: CDR1 SGHNT, CDR2 YYREEE (reference sequence). This CDR3 region has 15 residues. The V end was cut by 3 bases, the J end by 6 bases, with 15 bases between. The CDR3 DNA reads TGTGCCAGCAGCTCTAAGTTCTTGGGGGATGAAAAACTGTTTTTT. It specifies CASSSKFLGDEKLFF. The full variable domain, rest sourced from reference TRBV5-4 and TRBJ1-4, is ETGVTQSPTHLIKTRGQQVTLRCSSQSGHNTVSWYQQALGQGPQFIFQYYREEENGRGNFPPRFSGLQFPNYSSELNVNALELDDSALYLCASSSKFLGDEKLFFGSGTQLSVL.

V is TRBV28 and J is TRBJ2-1; possibly TRBD1 or TRBD2 for D (5 bases each). Germline loops: CDR1 MDHEN, CDR2 SYDVKM. The CDR3 has 13 residues. Trimming pared 2 bases from V and 10 bases from J, leaving 12 bases between. The CDR3 protein is CASSLPSGGEQFF. DNA for the CDR3: TGTGCCAGCAGTTTACCCTCTGGGGGAGAGCAGTTCTTC.

This clonotype came up many times. The V call is TRBV23-1, the J call TRBJ2-5; 7 bases are a match to TRBD1. TRBV23-1 is recorded as an ORF, its role being uncertain. CDR3 length: 13 amino acids. The trim removed 7 bases at V and 5 bases at J, leaving 7 bases unmatched. Here the CDR3 DNA reads TGCGCCAGCAAGAACAGGGGATTTGAGACCCAGTACTTC. Translated, it gives CASKNRGFETQYF.

This clonotype has more than one count but fewer than ten. V and J are TRBV7-9 and TRBJ1-1; no firm D call. CDR1 is SEHNR and CDR2 is FQNEAQ in the germline V gene (reference sequence). The V end was cut by 5 bases, the J end by 1 base, with 8 bases between. This CDR3 is 13 amino acids long. The CDR3 loop is CASSNHGNTEAFF. DNA of the CDR3: TGTGCCAGCAGCAATCACGGGAACACTGAAGCTTTCTTT.

The table lists this clonotype with a few counts. The chain is built from TRBV11-2 and TRBJ1-4; 7 positions agree with TRBD1. Germline V gene data show CDR1 as SGHAT and CDR2 as FQNNGV. The CDR3 has 12 amino acids. Trimming took 8 bases from V and 8 from J; bases not matched to a gene: 5. CDR3 in amino acids: CASRRTGEKLFF. The CDR3 coding sequence is TGTGCCAGCCGCCGGACAGGCGAAAAACTGTTTTTT.

The chain employs TRBV9 and TRBJ2-1; unclear D gene. The germline CDR1 and CDR2 sequences are SGDLS and YYNGEE. V was clipped by 3 bases and J by 5 bases, with 12 bases between them. The CDR3 has 14 amino acids. CDR3 loop: CASSDRHSDNEQFF. The CDR3 region has the DNA TGTGCCAGCAGCGACCGACATAGTGACAATGAGCAGTTCTTC. Combining the CDR3 with reference TRBV9 and TRBJ2-1 gives the whole variable domain DSGVTQTPKHLITATGQRVTLRCSPRSGDLSVYWYQQSLDQGLQFLIQYYNGEERAKGNILERFSAQQFPDLHSELNLSSLELGDSALYFCASSDRHSDNEQFFGPGTRLTVL.

V and J are TRBV4-2 and TRBJ2-3; D is possibly TRBD1 or TRBD2 (6 bases each). CDR3 length: 17 amino acids. Trimming removed 0 bases at V and 0 bases at J, with 13 bases between. The germline CDR1 and CDR2 sequences are LGHNA and YNFKEQ. CDR3 residues: CASSQDKGGASTDTQYF. The CDR3 bases are TGTGCCAGCAGCCAAGATAAGGGGGGCGCTAGCACAGATACGCAGTATTTT.

This clonotype was seen repeatedly, ten times or more. V and J are TRBV2 and TRBJ2-1; a possible D gene is TRBD1 (5 bases). The CDR3 has 15 amino acids. Germline V gene sequence: CDR1 SNHLY, CDR2 FYNNEI. Trimming took off 2 bases at V and 1 base at J, with 9 bases between the two ends. This CDR3 is CASSEQGYSYNEQFF. CDR3 coding DNA: TGTGCCAGCAGTGAACAGGGCTATTCCTACAATGAGCAGTTCTTC.